The rows below give T cell receptor beta chains drawn from one sample of a study of cytomegalovirus exposure and HLA in healthy donors. Produced via immunoSEQ multiplex PCR; TCRdb's table is partial and in-frame only. This table has 130,000 or so clones, roughly 9% appearing once. The material sequenced was PBMCs. The receptors originated from a middle-aged woman in good health and CMV-seropositive. The CDR3 runs from the conserved cysteine through the conserved F or W. The order of the fields is V gene, J gene, D gene, clone size, CDR3 DNA, CDR3 protein. D genes are given only for firm matches. Clone size is stated in some rows and not others, as once, few, many or a class when expanded.

TRBV7-6	TRBJ2-1	TRBD1	.	TGTGCCAGCAGCTTTCGACAGGGGTACAATGAGCAGTTCTTC	CASSFRQGYNEQFF
TRBV5-8	TRBJ2-1	.	few	TGTGCCAGCAGCCTACACAGGGTTGAGCAGTTCTTC	CASSLHRVEQFF
TRBV2	TRBJ2-5	TRBD2	few	TGTGCCAGCAGTGATTTCCGGCTAGCGGCACCGAATAATAAAGAGACCCAGTACTTC	CASSDFRLAAPNNKETQYF
TRBV7-5	TRBJ2-5	.	few	TGTGTCAGAAGCTTAGCGAAGGGGGTGGAGACCCAGTACTTC	CVRSLAKGVETQYF
TRBV7-2	TRBJ1-2	.	.	TGTGCCAGCAGCATCGGGTCCCCCTATGGCTACACCTTC	CASSIGSPYGYTF
TRBV29-1	TRBJ2-7	.	.	TGCAGCGTGGGGGACAAATACGAGAAGTACTTT	CSVGDKYEKYF
TRBV19	TRBJ2-3	.	.	TGTGCCAGTAGTATAGGGATGACAGGATCAGATACGCAGTATTTT	CASSIGMTGSDTQYF
TRBV18	TRBJ1-4	TRBD1	few	TGTGCCAGCGCGGGACAGCTTAATGAAAAACTGTTTTTT	CASAGQLNEKLFF
TRBV6-5	TRBJ2-3	.	.	TGTGCCAGCAGTTACCTCGGAGCGAGCGGCACAGATACGCAGTATTTT	CASSYLGASGTDTQYF
TRBV2	TRBJ1-6	.	few	TGTGCCAGCAGTGAGTTGCGCAGGGCGGGGTCACCCCTCCACTTT	CASSELRRAGSPLHF
TRBV5-1	TRBJ2-7	.	few	TGCGCCAGCAGGGGCCAGACAGGAGCCTACGAGCAGTACTTC	CASRGQTGAYEQYF
TRBV2	TRBJ2-7	TRBD1	few	TGTGCCAGCAGTGAGGACAGGGGATATGAGCAGTACTTC	CASSEDRGYEQYF
TRBV7-9	TRBJ2-7	TRBD1	.	TGTGCCAGCAGCTTAGCGGGACAGGGGGTTTCCTACGAGCAGTACTTC	CASSLAGQGVSYEQYF
TRBV5-1	TRBJ2-1	TRBD2	few	TGCGCCAGCAGCTTTAGCGGGGGGCTCGTTTACAATGAGCAGTTCTTC	CASSFSGGLVYNEQFF
TRBV7-9	TRBJ2-3	.	few	TGTGCCAGCAGCCCTTCGGCAGATACGCAGTATTTT	CASSPSADTQYF
TRBV7-6	TRBJ2-5	TRBD2	.	TGTGCCAGCAGCTCGTTACCGGGACTACAACCCCAAGAGACCCAGTACTTC	CASSSLPGLQPQETQYF
TRBV5-4	TRBJ2-5	TRBD2	.	TGTGCCAGCAGCTTGGACCCGGGGGGCCAAGAGACCCAGTACTTC	CASSLDPGGQETQYF
TRBV7-2	TRBJ1-2	.	.	TGTGCCAGCAGCTTAGGGATGAGGGTTGGCTACACCTTC	CASSLGMRVGYTF
TRBV7-2	TRBJ2-7	TRBD2	few	TGTGCCAGCAGTTACTCTAGCGGGGGGAACCCCGAGCAGTACTTC	CASSYSSGGNPEQYF
TRBV19	TRBJ2-2	TRBD1	few	TGTGCCAGTAGCCCGGGACAGGTTTACACCGGGGAGCTGTTTTTT	CASSPGQVYTGELFF
TRBV29-1	TRBJ1-2	TRBD1	.	TGCAGCGTTGAGGCAGGGGGGTCCTATGGCTACACCTTC	CSVEAGGSYGYTF
TRBV5-1	TRBJ2-2	.	.	TGCGCCAGCAGCTTACAGGAAGTCGGGACCGGGGAGCTGTTTTTT	CASSLQEVGTGELFF
TRBV28	TRBJ1-2	.	.	TGTGCCAGCAGTTTAGTGGGCCTTGGCTACACCTTC	CASSLVGLGYTF
TRBV29-1	TRBJ1-4	TRBD1	.	TGCAGCGTTGTGATGGGACAGGCTAATGAAAAACTGTTTTTT	CSVVMGQANEKLFF
TRBV2	TRBJ1-3	.	.	TGTGCCAGCAGTGGGCCGGGGTTCGGAAACACCATATATTTT	CASSGPGFGNTIYF
TRBV19	TRBJ1-1	.	.	TGTGCCAGTAGTGGGCCAGGGGTAGAAGCTTTCTTT	CASSGPGVEAFF
TRBV6-6	TRBJ1-1	TRBD1	.	TGTGCCAGCACATCTTGGGACAGGAACACTGAAGCTTTCTTT	CASTSWDRNTEAFF
TRBV25-1	TRBJ2-7	.	few	TGTGCCAGCAGTGGTATAGGGAGCCACGAGCAGTACTTC	CASSGIGSHEQYF
TRBV2	TRBJ2-3	TRBD2	few	TGTGCCAGCAGGGTTCAGCGGGGTGCGGCAGATACGCAGTATTTT	CASRVQRGAADTQYF
TRBV27	TRBJ1-1	.	few	TGTGCCAGCAGTTTATCTAGTCTGGCTGAAGCTTTCTTT	CASSLSSLAEAFF
TRBV5-1	TRBJ2-4	TRBD1	few	TGCGCCAGCAGCTTGGACAGGGGGCTCCTAGCCAAAAACATTCAGTACTTC	CASSLDRGLLAKNIQYF
TRBV14	TRBJ2-7	.	.	TGTGCCAGCAGCCAAGGACTAAGTGAAGGATCCCCCTACGAGCAGTACTTC	CASSQGLSEGSPYEQYF
TRBV5-1	TRBJ2-7	.	few	TGCGCCAGCAGCGCGGGACCTACCTCCTACGAGCAGTACTTC	CASSAGPTSYEQYF
TRBV4-3	TRBJ2-1	.	few	TGCGCCAGCAGCCAGGCGGGATTAGCGGCAGACAATGAGCAGTTCTTC	CASSQAGLAADNEQFF
TRBV4-3	TRBJ2-1	TRBD2	few	TGCGCCAGCAGTCAACTAGCGGGGGGGTCCTACAATGAGCAGTTCTTC	CASSQLAGGSYNEQFF
TRBV5-8	TRBJ1-1	.	few	TGTGCCAGCAGCTGGAGTGGAGACACTGAAGCTTTCTTT	CASSWSGDTEAFF
TRBV23-1	TRBJ1-1	.	.	TGCGCCAGCCGCGGGTTAAGGAACACTGAAGCTTTCTTT	CASRGLRNTEAFF